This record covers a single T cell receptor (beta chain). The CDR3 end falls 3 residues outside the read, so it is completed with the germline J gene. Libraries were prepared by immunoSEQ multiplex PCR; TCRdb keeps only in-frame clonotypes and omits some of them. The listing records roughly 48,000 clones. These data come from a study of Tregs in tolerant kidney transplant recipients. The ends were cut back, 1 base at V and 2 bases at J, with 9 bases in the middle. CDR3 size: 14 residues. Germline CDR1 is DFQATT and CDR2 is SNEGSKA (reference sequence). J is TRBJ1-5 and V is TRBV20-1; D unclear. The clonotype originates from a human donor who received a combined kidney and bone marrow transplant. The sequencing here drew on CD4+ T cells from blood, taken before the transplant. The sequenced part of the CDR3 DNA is TGCAGTGCTAGAGCCGTCGGGGGCAATCAGCCC. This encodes CSARAVGGNQP. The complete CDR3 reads CSARAVGGNQPQHF.